One and the same sample provided the 27 T cell receptor beta chains below, sequenced in a study of cytomegalovirus exposure and HLA in healthy donors. The PCR was carried out with 60 Vbeta primers and 13 Jbeta primers. Profiled with immunoSEQ multiplex PCR; TCRdb holds only in-frame clones, not every one. The data show 130,000 or so clones, around 83% seen once. The sample taken for sequencing was PBMCs. The receptors were gathered from a woman younger than 35 in good health and CMV-seropositive.

The chain recombines TRBV30 with TRBJ1-3; D perhaps matches TRBD1 (5 bases). Germline CDR1 and CDR2: GTSNPN and SVGIG (reference sequence). The CDR3 sequence is 15 residues long. V was shortened by 0 bases and J by 2 bases, with 11 bases between the two germline ends. CDR3 nucleotides: TGTGCCTGGAGTGTATCGTTAGGGGCTGGAAACACCATATATTTT. As protein: CAWSVSLGAGNTIYF.

The chain employs TRBV2 and TRBJ1-2; D is unclear. V gave up 5 bases and J gave up 1 base, with 8 bases separating them. The CDR3 totals 13 residues. The V gene's germline CDR1 is SNHLY and CDR2 FYNNEI. CDR3 DNA: TGTGCCAGCAGTCCCGACTATAACTATGGCTACACCTTC. Amino acid sequence: CASSPDYNYGYTF. Full variable domain (outside the CDR3, taken from reference TRBV2 and TRBJ1-2): EPEVTQTPSHQVTQMGQEVILRCVPISNHLYFYWYRQILGQKVEFLVSFYNNEISEKSEIFDDQFSVERPDGSNFTLKIRSTKLEDSAMYFCASSPDYNYGYTFGSGTRLTVV.

The V call is TRBV6-4, the J call TRBJ2-3, with TRBD2 identical over 10 bases. This CDR3 spans 16 amino acids. Germline CDR1 is MRHNA and CDR2 is SNTAGT. Losses at the gene ends were 0 bases for V and 2 bases for J; bases not matched to a gene: 2. In DNA, the CDR3 is TGTGCCAGCAGTGACTCTAGCGGGGGGAACACAGATACGCAGTATTTT. As protein: CASSDSSGGNTDTQYF.

This chain joins TRBV9 and TRBJ1-1; 9 bases map to TRBD1. The CDR3 loop spans 15 amino acids. The V gene end was trimmed by 3 bases and the J gene end by 1 base; junction bases not matched to a gene: 4. Germline-derived CDR1 and CDR2 are SGDLS and YYNGEE. This chain's CDR3 is CASSAWTGANTEAFF. The CDR3 DNA follows: TGTGCCAGCAGCGCCTGGACAGGGGCGAACACTGAAGCTTTCTTT.

This sequence joins TRBV27 and TRBJ1-5; D might be TRBD1 (5 bases). The germline V and J ends were trimmed by 5 bases and 0 bases, with 11 bases remaining between them. The CDR3 totals 15 residues. Germline V CDR1 and CDR2: MNHEY, SMNVEV (reference sequence). CDR3 nucleotide sequence: TGTGCCAGCAGTGTAGGGGATAATAGCAATCAGCCCCAGCATTTT. Protein: CASSVGDNSNQPQHF.

The chain combines TRBV28 with TRBJ1-2; the match to TRBD1 covers 10 bases. CDR1 and CDR2 (germline): MDHEN, SYDVKM. With V trimmed by 10 bases and J by 2 bases, 4 bases remained unmatched. There are 13 residues in the CDR3. CDR3 protein: CATTGGGNYGYTF. The CDR3 bases are TGTGCCACGACAGGGGGCGGAAACTATGGCTACACCTTC.

This clone has a handful of counts. The chain links TRBV19 to TRBJ1-2, with TRBD1 matching 9 bases. The CDR3 consists of 12 residues. Germline CDR1 LNHDA, CDR2 SQIVND (reference sequence). V shed 11 bases and J 8 bases; nucleotides not matched to a gene: 9. The DNA for the CDR3 is TGTGCCGCCCGGGACAGGGTTTTCGGCTACACCTTC. It encodes CAARDRVFGYTF.

The chain has TRBV11-1 and TRBJ2-3; TRBD2 agrees at 13 bases. Unmatched junction bases numbered 7, after V lost 4 bases and J lost 6 bases. The CDR3 spans 16 residues. CDR1 and CDR2 from the germline V gene are SGHAT and FQDESV (reference sequence). The CDR3 spells CASSSLGLAGTDTQYF. DNA for the CDR3: TGTGCCAGCAGCTCCCTGGGACTAGCGGGGACGGATACGCAGTATTTT.

The V gene is TRBV7-9, the J gene TRBJ2-3; the D gene is possibly TRBD2 (5 bases). V was pared by 3 bases and J by 6 bases, with 10 bases between. The CDR3 loop spans 13 amino acids. Looked up from germline, CDR1 is SEHNR and CDR2 is FQNEAQ (reference sequence). DNA for the CDR3: TGTGCCAGCAGCTTGGCGGACTCCGATACGCAGTATTTT. Translating gives CASSLADSDTQYF.

On this clone: A junction boundary mismatches the germline segment, possibly from a read error. J is TRBJ2-7 and V is TRBV5-1; tentative D call: TRBD1 (5 bases). This CDR3 has 13 amino acids. Germline CDR1 SGHRS, CDR2 YFSETQ. The CDR3, as DNA: TGCGCCAGCGCCAAGACAGACTCCTACGAGCAGTGCTTC. Amino acids: CASAKTDSYEQCF.

The chain has TRBV28 and TRBJ2-7; D might be TRBD1 (6 bases). V was trimmed by 5 bases and J by 6 bases, leaving 17 bases between them. The CDR3 loop spans 14 amino acids. CDR1 is MDHEN and CDR2 is SYDVKM in the germline V gene. CDR3 coding DNA: TGTGCCAGCAGTGCCCCGGGACATAGTCTCGAGCAGTACTTC. Its translation: CASSAPGHSLEQYF. Based on the CDR3 plus reference TRBV28 and TRBJ2-7, the full variable domain is DVKVTQSSRYLVKRTGEKVFLECVQDMDHENMFWYRQDPGLGLRLIYFSYDVKMKEKGDIPEGYSVSREKKERFSLILESASTNQTSMYLCASSAPGHSLEQYFGPGTRLTVT.

The chain employs TRBV10-3 and TRBJ1-1; a possible D gene is TRBD1 (5 bases). Germline CDR1 and CDR2: ENHRY and SYGVKD. V dropped 10 bases and J dropped 1 base, with 19 bases sitting between them. CDR3 size: 15 residues. CDR3: CATGGSLEPNTEAFF. The CDR3, as DNA: TGTGCCACCGGGGGGAGTCTCGAACCGAACACTGAAGCTTTCTTT.

This chain joins TRBV2 and TRBJ2-2, with TRBD1 matching 7 bases. The CDR3 consists of 16 residues. Unmatched junction bases numbered 11, after V lost 7 bases and J lost 3 bases. Germline CDR1 reads SNHLY; CDR2 reads FYNNEI. CDR3 in DNA: TGTGCCAGCACCGCACAGGGGTTTTTTGACACCGGGGAGCTGTTTTTT. Amino acids: CASTAQGFFDTGELFF.

This clone was seen more than once but under ten times. The chain employs TRBV4-1 and TRBJ2-7; unclear D gene. The CDR3 consists of 12 residues. V was clipped by 1 base and J by 3 bases, with 4 bases between them. Germline V CDR1 and CDR2: MGHRA, YSYEKL. CDR3 amino acids: CASSQAGYEQYF. The CDR3 DNA follows: TGCGCCAGCAGCCAAGCGGGCTACGAGCAGTACTTC.

The CDR3 protein is CARSLASRGSSTDTQYF. The CDR3 bases are TGTGCCAGAAGCTTGGCGTCCCGGGGTTCTAGCACAGATACGCAGTATTTT. The rearrangement joins TRBV5-3 to TRBJ2-3; D may be TRBD2 (5 bases). TRBV5-3 is placed among ORFs of uncertain function. The CDR3 totals 17 residues. Trimming shortened V by 0 bases and J by 0 bases, and 14 bases separated the two germline ends.

The CDR3 spells CASSLGGNGNTIYF. As DNA, the CDR3 is TGTGCCAGCAGCTTAGGCGGGAATGGAAACACCATATATTTT. This chain connects TRBV7-9 to TRBJ1-3; no definite D call. V lost 1 base to trimming and J lost 3 bases, with 7 bases between them. Germline loops: CDR1 SEHNR, CDR2 FQNEAQ (reference sequence). The CDR3 has 14 residues.

This chain joins TRBV5-1 and TRBJ2-3; no clear D. From germline, CDR1 is SGHRS and CDR2 YFSETQ. The V gene lost 0 bases and the J gene lost 5 bases, with 10 bases spanning the gap. This CDR3 has 14 amino acids. CDR3: CASSLGQTLDTQYF. The CDR3 nucleotides are TGCGCCAGCAGCTTGGGCCAGACTTTAGATACGCAGTATTTT.

V is TRBV4-1 and J is TRBJ2-5, with D tentatively TRBD1 (5 bases). Germline V lookup: CDR1 MGHRA, CDR2 YSYEKL. CDR3 size: 16 residues. Between the trimmed V and J ends, which lost 0 bases and 8 bases, there was a span of 19 bases. CDR3 sequence: CASSQDRSAARGTQYF. As DNA, the CDR3 is TGCGCCAGCAGCCAAGATAGGTCGGCCGCAAGGGGCACCCAGTACTTC.

The chain employs TRBV29-1 and TRBJ2-2; D may be TRBD1 (6 bases). From germline, CDR1 is SQVTM and CDR2 ANQGSEA. V dropped 7 bases and J dropped 1 base, with 7 bases sitting between them. The CDR3 sequence is 12 residues long. The CDR3 DNA follows: TGCAGCGGAGGGGGGAACACCGGGGAGCTGTTTTTT. Its translation: CSGGGNTGELFF.

V is TRBV7-9 and J is TRBJ2-7; the D gene is possibly TRBD1 (5 bases). The V gene lost 5 bases and the J gene lost 4 bases, with 18 bases spanning the gap. Germline V lookup: CDR1 SEHNR, CDR2 FQNEAQ (reference sequence). The CDR3 totals 15 residues. This CDR3 is CASSPRRAGNYEQYF. In DNA form, the CDR3 reads TGTGCCAGCAGCCCGAGACGCGCAGGGAATTACGAGCAGTACTTC.

The V and J genes are TRBV18 and TRBJ2-3; 9 nucleotides agree with TRBD2. V dropped 0 bases and J dropped 3; count of bases not matched to a gene: 7. This CDR3 is 17 amino acids long. Germline CDR1 reads KGHSH; CDR2 reads LQKENI. In DNA, the CDR3 is TGTGCCAGCTCACCACCGGTTGGCGGGGGGGAAACAGATACGCAGTATTTT. It specifies CASSPPVGGGETDTQYF.

The chain recombines TRBV6-6 with TRBJ2-7, with D perhaps matching TRBD2 (6 bases). From germline, CDR1 is MNHNY and CDR2 SVGAGI (reference sequence). Trimming took off 7 bases at V and 3 bases at J, with 16 bases between the two ends. This CDR3 spans 14 amino acids. CDR3 sequence (DNA): TGTGCCAGCACCGACGGGGGAATGGGCTACGAGCAGTACTTC. Protein product: CASTDGGMGYEQYF.

The V gene is TRBV29-1, the J gene TRBJ2-5, with D unclear. Judging by the DNA end, TRBJ2-7 fits better; the J call may be wrong. Germline V gives CDR1 SQVTM, CDR2 ANQGSEA. The CDR3 covers 13 residues. The CDR3 reads CSVEDLMGYEQYF. The CDR3 DNA reads TGCAGCGTTGAAGATCTGATGGGCTACGAGCAGTACTTC.

This clone was picked up a small number of times. CDR3 residues: CSVTQGGGYGYTF. The CDR3 coding sequence is TGCAGCGTTACACAGGGTGGGGGATATGGCTACACCTTC. The rearrangement links TRBV29-1 to TRBJ1-2; weak D call: TRBD1 (6 bases). Germline V lookup: CDR1 SQVTM, CDR2 ANQGSEA. The germline V and J ends were trimmed by 5 bases and 5 bases, with 15 bases remaining between them. This CDR3 region has 13 residues.

The V gene is TRBV7-8, the J gene TRBJ2-7; D not certain. Germline CDR1 reads SGHVS; CDR2 reads FQNEAQ. V was shortened by 0 bases and J by 0 bases, with 9 bases between the two germline ends. This CDR3 is 15 amino acids long. CDR3 coding DNA: TGTGCCAGCAGCTTAGCGCAGGATTCCTCCTACGAGCAGTACTTC. Amino acids: CASSLAQDSSYEQYF.

J is TRBJ1-1 and V is TRBV2, with 8 bases lining up with TRBD1. J gave up 3 bases and V 4 bases, and 7 bases lay outside the gene matches. The CDR3 has 15 amino acids. Germline V CDR1 and CDR2: SNHLY, FYNNEI. The chain's CDR3 is CASSVTGEEDTEAFF. The CDR3 region has the DNA TGTGCCAGCAGTGTGACAGGGGAGGAAGACACTGAAGCTTTCTTT.

V and J are TRBV18 and TRBJ1-1, with D possibly matching TRBD1 (6 bases). Germline V CDR1 and CDR2: KGHSH, LQKENI. Trimming removed 5 bases at V and 1 base at J, with 11 bases between. The CDR3 is made up of 14 amino acids. The CDR3 sequence is CASSVGHPNTEAFF. Here the CDR3 DNA reads TGTGCCAGCTCAGTGGGACACCCGAACACTGAAGCTTTCTTT.